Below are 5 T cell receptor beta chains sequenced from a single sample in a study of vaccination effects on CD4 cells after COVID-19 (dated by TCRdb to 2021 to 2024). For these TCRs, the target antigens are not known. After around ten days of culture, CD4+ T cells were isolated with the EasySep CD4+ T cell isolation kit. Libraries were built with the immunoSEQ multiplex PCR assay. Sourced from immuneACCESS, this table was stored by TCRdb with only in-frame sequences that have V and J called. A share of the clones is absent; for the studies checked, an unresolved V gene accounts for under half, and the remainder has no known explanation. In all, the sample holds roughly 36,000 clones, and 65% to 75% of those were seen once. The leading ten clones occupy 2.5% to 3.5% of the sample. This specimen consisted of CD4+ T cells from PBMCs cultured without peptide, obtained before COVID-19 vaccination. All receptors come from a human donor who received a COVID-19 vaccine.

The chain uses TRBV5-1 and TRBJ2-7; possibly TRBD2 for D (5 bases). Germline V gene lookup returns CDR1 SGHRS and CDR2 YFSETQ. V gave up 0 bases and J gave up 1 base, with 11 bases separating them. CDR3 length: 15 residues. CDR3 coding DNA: TGCGCCAGCAGCTTGGCCGGGATCCCATCCTACGAGCAGTACTTC. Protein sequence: CASSLAGIPSYEQYF. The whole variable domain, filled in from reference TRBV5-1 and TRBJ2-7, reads KAGVTQTPRYLIKTRGQQVTLSCSPISGHRSVSWYQQTPGQGLQFLFEYFSETQRNKGNFPGRFSGRQFSNSRSEMNVSTLELGDSALYLCASSLAGIPSYEQYFGPGTRLTVT.

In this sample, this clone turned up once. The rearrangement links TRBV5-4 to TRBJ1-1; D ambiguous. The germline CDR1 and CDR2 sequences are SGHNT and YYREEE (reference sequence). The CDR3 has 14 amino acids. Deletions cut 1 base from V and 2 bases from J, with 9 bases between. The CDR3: CASSLTAENTEAFF. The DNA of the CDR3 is TGTGCCAGCAGCTTGACAGCAGAAAACACTGAAGCTTTCTTT.

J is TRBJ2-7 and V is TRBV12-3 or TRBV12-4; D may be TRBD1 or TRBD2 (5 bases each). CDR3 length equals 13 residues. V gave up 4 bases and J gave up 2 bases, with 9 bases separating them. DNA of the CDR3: TGTGCCAGCAGTTCCGGGACCACCTACGAGCAGTACTTC. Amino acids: CASSSGTTYEQYF.

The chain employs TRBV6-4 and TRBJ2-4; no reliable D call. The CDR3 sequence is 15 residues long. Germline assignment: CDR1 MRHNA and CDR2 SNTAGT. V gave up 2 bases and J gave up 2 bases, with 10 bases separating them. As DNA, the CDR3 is TGTGCCAGCAGTGACACCCCCCGCCCCAAAAACATTCAGTACTTC. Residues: CASSDTPRPKNIQYF.

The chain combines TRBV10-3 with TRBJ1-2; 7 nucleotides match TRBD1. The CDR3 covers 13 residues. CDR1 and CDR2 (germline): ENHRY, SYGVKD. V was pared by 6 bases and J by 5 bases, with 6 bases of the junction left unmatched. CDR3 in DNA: TGTGCCATCAGCCCCGGGACAGAATATGGCTACACCTTC. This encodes CAISPGTEYGYTF.